This T cell receptor beta chain was retrieved from a study of control samples from healthy donors and cancer patients. Profiled with immunoSEQ multiplex PCR; TCRdb holds only in-frame clones, not every one. The sample consists of approximately 100,000 clones, roughly 89% of them appearing once. Input material: blood. The clonotype was recovered from a man between 25 and 39 years old in good health.

The CDR3, as DNA: TGTGCCAGCAGTTTATCTCTAGTAAATGAGCAGTTCTTC. As protein: CASSLSLVNEQFF. The V gene is TRBV27, the J gene TRBJ2-1, with D unclear. The CDR3 totals 13 residues. Germline V gene data show CDR1 as MNHEY and CDR2 as SMNVEV (reference sequence). With 0 bases removed from V and 7 bases from J, the gap between germline ends came to 7 bases.